This T cell receptor beta chain was captured by sequencing in a study of cytomegalovirus exposure and HLA in healthy donors. Trimming stripped 0 bases from V and 2 bases from J, with 8 bases between. This CDR3 spans 15 amino acids. From germline, CDR1 is SGHRS and CDR2 YFSETQ. A word on this clone: The antigen is undetermined.

Healthy people donating bone marrow made up the donors. The primer mix had 60 Vbeta and 13 Jbeta primers. TCRdb keeps only in-frame clones here, not all; method: immunoSEQ multiplex PCR. The sample has around 92,000 clones; under 85% are singletons. Whole-study results and caveats: In a later analysis, TCR beta V- and J-gene trimming showed a link to a missense DCLRE1C variant. What TCR beta sequences reportedly achieved was accurate prediction of HLA-A and HLA-B alleles in most subjects.

This TCR was sampled from a woman aged 70-85 years in good health and CMV-seropositive. Sequencing input: PBMCs. This chain uses TRBV5-1 with TRBJ2-2; perhaps TRBD2 as D (5 bases). The CDR3 loop is CASSLGGSNTGELFF. Written as DNA, the CDR3 is TGCGCCAGCAGCTTGGGCGGGTCAAACACCGGGGAGCTGTTTTTT.